This TCR beta chain was recovered during a study of TIL therapy for anti-PD-1-resistant metastatic lung cancer. Study-wide context: Tumor harvest preceded PD-1/PD-L1 blockade, followed by nivolumab treatment. Tumors had a median PD-L1 proportion score of 4.5% to 7%. By whole-exome sequencing, median non-synonymous tumor mutation burden was roughly 1.4 mutations per megabase.

Germline values: CDR1 LNHNV, CDR2 YYDKDF (reference sequence). This CDR3 is built from 15 residues. V lost 1 base to trimming and J lost 1 base; unmatched junction nucleotides: 3. Time point specified: pre-treatment sample, taken before nivolumab and TIL therapy. The immunoSEQ assay was v3. Sequencing depth was 2 million to 2.5 million read pairs for survey level, about 5-6 million for deep. Sequencing was performed with immunoSEQ multiplex PCR; in TCRdb, only in-frame clones are kept and a portion is missing. Counted here are about 36,000 clones, around four fifths occurring once; the ten biggest clones make up about 5.7%.

This material consisted of blood, taken at baseline. The source of this sequence is a person aged 25 to 80 with non-small cell lung cancer. The chain joins TRBV15 to TRBJ2-7; 8 nucleotides align to TRBD2. CDR3 region: CATSRGSGKSYEQYF. The CDR3 coding sequence is TGTGCCACCAGCAGAGGTAGCGGGAAATCCTACGAGCAGTACTTC. Supplemented by reference TRBV15 and TRBJ2-7, the full variable domain reads DAMVIQNPRYQVTQFGKPVTLSCSQTLNHNVMYWYQQKSSQAPKLLFHYYDKDFNNEADTPDNFQSRRPNTSFCFLDIRSPGLGDTAMYLCATSRGSGKSYEQYFGPGTRLTVT.